This paragraph reports one TCR beta chain. The assay was immunoSEQ multiplex PCR, and TCRdb's table has in-frame clones only and misses some. The sample lists roughly 380,000 clones, roughly 87% occurring once. These data originate in a study of blood T cell repertoires in COVID-19. CDR1 and CDR2 from the germline V gene are SNHLY and FYNNEI. The CDR3 loop spans 11 amino acids. Deletions cut 7 bases from V and 2 bases from J, with 4 bases between. This receptor was identified in a woman aged 25 to 39 who had recovered from COVID-19. The sample comprised PBMCs or T cells enriched from blood (not recorded which). The J gene is TRBJ2-3, the V gene TRBV2; D gene uncertain. CDR3 in amino acids: CASTDTDTQYF. The CDR3 nucleotides are TGTGCCAGCACAGACACAGATACGCAGTATTTT. Looking up the rest from reference TRBV2 and TRBJ2-3 gives the full variable domain: EPEVTQTPSHQVTQMGQEVILRCVPISNHLYFYWYRQILGQKVEFLVSFYNNEISEKSEIFDDQFSVERPDGSNFTLKIRSTKLEDSAMYFCASTDTDTQYFGPGTRLTVL.